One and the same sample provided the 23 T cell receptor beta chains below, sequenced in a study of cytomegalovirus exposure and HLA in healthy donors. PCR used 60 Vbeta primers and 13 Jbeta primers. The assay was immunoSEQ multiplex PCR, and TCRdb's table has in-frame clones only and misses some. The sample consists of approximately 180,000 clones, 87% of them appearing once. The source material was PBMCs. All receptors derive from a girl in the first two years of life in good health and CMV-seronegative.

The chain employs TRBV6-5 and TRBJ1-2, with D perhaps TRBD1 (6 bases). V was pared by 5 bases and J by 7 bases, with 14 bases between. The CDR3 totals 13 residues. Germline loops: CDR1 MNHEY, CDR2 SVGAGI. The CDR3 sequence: CASSRTADRGYTF. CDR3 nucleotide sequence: TGTGCCAGCAGTAGGACAGCGGACCGTGGCTACACCTTC.

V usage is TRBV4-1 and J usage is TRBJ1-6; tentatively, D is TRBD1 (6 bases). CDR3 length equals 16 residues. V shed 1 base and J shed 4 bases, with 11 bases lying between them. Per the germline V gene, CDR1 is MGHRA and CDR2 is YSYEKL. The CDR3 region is CASSQVTGLYNSPLHF. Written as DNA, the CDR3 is TGCGCCAGCAGCCAAGTGACAGGCCTATATAATTCACCCCTCCACTTT.

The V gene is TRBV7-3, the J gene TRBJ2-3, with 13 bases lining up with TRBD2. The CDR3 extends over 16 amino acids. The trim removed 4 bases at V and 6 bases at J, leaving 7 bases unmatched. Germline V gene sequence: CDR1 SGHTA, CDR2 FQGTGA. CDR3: CASSSGGLAGADTQYF. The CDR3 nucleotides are TGTGCCAGCAGCTCGGGTGGACTAGCGGGAGCCGATACGCAGTATTTT.

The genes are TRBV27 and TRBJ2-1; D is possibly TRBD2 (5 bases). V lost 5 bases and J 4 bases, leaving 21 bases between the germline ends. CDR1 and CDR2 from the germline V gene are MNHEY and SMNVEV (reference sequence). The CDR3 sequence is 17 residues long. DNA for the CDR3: TGTGCCAGCAGTCCACCTCGGGGTAGCGATACATACAATGAGCAGTTCTTC. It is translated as CASSPPRGSDTYNEQFF.

CDR3 region: CASSIIQGAKNIQYF. The DNA for the CDR3 is TGTGCCAGCAGCATCATCCAGGGGGCCAAAAACATTCAGTACTTC. J is TRBJ2-4 and V is TRBV27; tentatively, D is TRBD1 (6 bases). Germline lookup yields CDR1 MNHEY and CDR2 SMNVEV (reference sequence). The CDR3 runs 15 residues. The V gene lost 6 bases and the J gene lost 1 base, with 13 bases spanning the gap.

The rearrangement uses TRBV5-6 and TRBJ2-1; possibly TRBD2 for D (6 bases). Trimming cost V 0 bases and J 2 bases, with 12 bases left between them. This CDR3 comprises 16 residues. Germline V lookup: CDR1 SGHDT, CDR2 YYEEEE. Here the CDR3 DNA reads TGTGCCAGCAGCTTGGAGGCGGGACTCACCTACAATGAGCAGTTCTTC. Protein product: CASSLEAGLTYNEQFF.

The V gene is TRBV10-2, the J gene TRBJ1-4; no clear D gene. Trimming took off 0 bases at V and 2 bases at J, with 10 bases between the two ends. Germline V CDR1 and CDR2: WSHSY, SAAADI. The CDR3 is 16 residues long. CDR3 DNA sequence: TGCGCCAGCAGTGAGTCGGAGACTTCTACTAATGAAAAACTGTTTTTT. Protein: CASSESETSTNEKLFF.

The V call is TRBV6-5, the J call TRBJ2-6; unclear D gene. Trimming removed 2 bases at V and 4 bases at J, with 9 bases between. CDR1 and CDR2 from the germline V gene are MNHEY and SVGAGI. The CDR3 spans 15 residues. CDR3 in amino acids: CASSYGSSGANVLTF. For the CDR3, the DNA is TGTGCCAGCAGTTACGGCTCTTCGGGGGCCAACGTCCTGACTTTC.

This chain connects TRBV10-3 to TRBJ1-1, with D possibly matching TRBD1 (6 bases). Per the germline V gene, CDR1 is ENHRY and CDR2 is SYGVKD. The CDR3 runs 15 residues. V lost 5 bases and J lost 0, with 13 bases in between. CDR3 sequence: CAISPWTALNTEAFF. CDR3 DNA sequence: TGTGCCATCAGTCCCTGGACAGCCCTGAACACTGAAGCTTTCTTT.

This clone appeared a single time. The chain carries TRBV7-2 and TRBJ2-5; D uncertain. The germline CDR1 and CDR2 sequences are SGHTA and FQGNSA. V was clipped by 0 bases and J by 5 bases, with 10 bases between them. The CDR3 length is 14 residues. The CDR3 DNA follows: TGTGCCAGCAGCTTAGCCATGACGGGTGAGACCCAGTACTTC. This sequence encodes CASSLAMTGETQYF. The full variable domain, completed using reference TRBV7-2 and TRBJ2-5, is GAGVSQSPSNKVTEKGKDVELRCDPISGHTALYWYRQSLGQGLEFLIYFQGNSAPDKSGLPSDRFSAERTGGSVSTLTIQRTQQEDSAVYLCASSLAMTGETQYFGPGTRLLVL.

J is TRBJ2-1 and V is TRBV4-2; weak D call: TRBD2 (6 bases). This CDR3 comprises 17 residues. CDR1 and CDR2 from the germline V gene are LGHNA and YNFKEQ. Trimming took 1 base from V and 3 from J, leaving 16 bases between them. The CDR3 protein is CASSQAVAASDYNEQFF. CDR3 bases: TGTGCCAGCAGCCAAGCCGTAGCGGCTAGCGACTACAATGAGCAGTTCTTC.

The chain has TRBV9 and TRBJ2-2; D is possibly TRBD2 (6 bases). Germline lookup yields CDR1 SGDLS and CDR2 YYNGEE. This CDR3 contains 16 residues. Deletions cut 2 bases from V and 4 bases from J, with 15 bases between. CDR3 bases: TGTGCCAGCAGCGTTTACGGGAGTCCTGGCACCGGGGAGCTGTTTTTT. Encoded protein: CASSVYGSPGTGELFF. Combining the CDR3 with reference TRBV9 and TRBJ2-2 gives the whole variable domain DSGVTQTPKHLITATGQRVTLRCSPRSGDLSVYWYQQSLDQGLQFLIQYYNGEERAKGNILERFSAQQFPDLHSELNLSSLELGDSALYFCASSVYGSPGTGELFFGEGSRLTVL.

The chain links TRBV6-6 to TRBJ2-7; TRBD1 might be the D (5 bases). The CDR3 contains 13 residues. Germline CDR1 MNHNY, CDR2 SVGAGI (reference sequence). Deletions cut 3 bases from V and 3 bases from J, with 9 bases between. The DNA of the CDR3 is TGTGCCAGCAGTTATAGCCAGGGCTACGAGCAGTACTTC. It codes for CASSYSQGYEQYF.

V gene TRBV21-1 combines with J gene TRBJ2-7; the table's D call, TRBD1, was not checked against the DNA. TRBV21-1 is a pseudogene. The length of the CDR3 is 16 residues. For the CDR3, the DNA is TGTGCCAGCAGCGCGACACGGCCAGCCGACCATTACGAGCAGTACTTC. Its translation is CASSATRPADHYEQYF.

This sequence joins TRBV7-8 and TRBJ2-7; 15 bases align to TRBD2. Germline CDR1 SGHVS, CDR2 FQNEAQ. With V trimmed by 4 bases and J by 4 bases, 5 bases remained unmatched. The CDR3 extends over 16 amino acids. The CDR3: CASSYGLAGGQYEQYF. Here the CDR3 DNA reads TGTGCCAGCAGCTACGGACTAGCGGGGGGGCAGTACGAGCAGTACTTC.

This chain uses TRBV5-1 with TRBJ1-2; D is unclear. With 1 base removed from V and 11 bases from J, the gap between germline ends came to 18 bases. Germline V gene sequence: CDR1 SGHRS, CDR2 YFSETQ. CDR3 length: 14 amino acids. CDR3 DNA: TGCGCCAGCAGCTTGACGCCCGACGAGGCCATGTACACCTTC. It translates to CASSLTPDEAMYTF.

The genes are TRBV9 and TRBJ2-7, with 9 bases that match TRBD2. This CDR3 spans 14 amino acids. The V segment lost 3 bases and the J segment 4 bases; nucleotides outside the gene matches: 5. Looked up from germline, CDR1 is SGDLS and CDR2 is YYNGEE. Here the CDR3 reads CASSGAGGLYEQYF. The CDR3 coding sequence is TGTGCCAGCAGCGGGGCGGGAGGGCTATACGAGCAGTACTTC.

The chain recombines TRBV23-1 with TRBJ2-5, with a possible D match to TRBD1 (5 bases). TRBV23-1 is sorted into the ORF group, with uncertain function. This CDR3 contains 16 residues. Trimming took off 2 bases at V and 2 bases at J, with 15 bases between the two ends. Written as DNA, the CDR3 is TGCGCCAGCAGTCAACCCGACCAGGGATGTCAAGAGACCCAGTACTTC. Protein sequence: CASSQPDQGCQETQYF.

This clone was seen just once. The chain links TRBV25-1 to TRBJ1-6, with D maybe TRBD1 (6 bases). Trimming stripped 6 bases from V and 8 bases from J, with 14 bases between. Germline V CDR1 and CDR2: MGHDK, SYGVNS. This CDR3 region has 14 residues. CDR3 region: CASSRQETYSPLHF. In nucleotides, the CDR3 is TGTGCCAGCAGCCGACAGGAAACGTATTCACCCCTCCACTTT.

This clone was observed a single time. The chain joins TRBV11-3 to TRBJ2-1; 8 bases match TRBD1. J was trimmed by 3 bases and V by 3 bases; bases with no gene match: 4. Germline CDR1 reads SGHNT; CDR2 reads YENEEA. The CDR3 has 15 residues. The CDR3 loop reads CASSFDRGSYNEQFF. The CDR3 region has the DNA TGTGCCAGCAGCTTTGACAGGGGAAGCTACAATGAGCAGTTCTTC.

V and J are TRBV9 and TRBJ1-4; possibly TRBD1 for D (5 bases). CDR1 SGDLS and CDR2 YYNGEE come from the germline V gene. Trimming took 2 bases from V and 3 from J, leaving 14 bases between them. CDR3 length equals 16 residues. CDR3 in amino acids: CASSVSPGVANEKLFF. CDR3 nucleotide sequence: TGTGCCAGCAGCGTGTCCCCGGGGGTGGCTAATGAAAAACTGTTTTTT.

Here the CDR3 reads CASSETGTSSYNEQFF. DNA of the CDR3: TGTGCCAGCAGTGAAACCGGGACTTCCTCCTACAATGAGCAGTTCTTC. The chain joins TRBV25-1 to TRBJ2-1; tentatively, D is TRBD2 (6 bases). CDR1 is MGHDK, CDR2 SYGVNS, per germline. The CDR3 has 16 amino acids. Trimming left V 2 bases short and J 0 bases short, with 11 bases between.

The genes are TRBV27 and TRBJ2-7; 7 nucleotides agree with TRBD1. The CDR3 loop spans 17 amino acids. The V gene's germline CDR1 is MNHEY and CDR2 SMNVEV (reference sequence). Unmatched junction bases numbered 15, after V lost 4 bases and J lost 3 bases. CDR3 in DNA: TGTGCCAGCAGTTCATATCCGCCGGGGACAGAGCTCTACGAGCAGTACTTC. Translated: CASSSYPPGTELYEQYF.